The entry below describes one TCR beta chain. The table came from immunoSEQ multiplex PCR; TCRdb's copy has only in-frame clones and leaves some out. The sample carries approximately 440,000 clones, about 92% recorded once. The data were taken from a study of blood T cell repertoires in COVID-19. CDR3 size: 13 residues. V lost 6 bases, J lost 4 bases, and 13 bases lay in between. The germline CDR1 and CDR2 sequences are MNHEY and SMNVEV (reference sequence). This chain connects TRBV27 to TRBJ2-7; D might be TRBD2 (7 bases). The clonotype comes from a man between 18 and 35 years old who had recovered from COVID-19. Sequenced: PBMCs or T cells enriched from blood (not recorded which). The CDR3 DNA reads TGTGCCAGCAGCTTAAGGGGGGGTTACGAGCAGTACTTC. It specifies CASSLRGGYEQYF.